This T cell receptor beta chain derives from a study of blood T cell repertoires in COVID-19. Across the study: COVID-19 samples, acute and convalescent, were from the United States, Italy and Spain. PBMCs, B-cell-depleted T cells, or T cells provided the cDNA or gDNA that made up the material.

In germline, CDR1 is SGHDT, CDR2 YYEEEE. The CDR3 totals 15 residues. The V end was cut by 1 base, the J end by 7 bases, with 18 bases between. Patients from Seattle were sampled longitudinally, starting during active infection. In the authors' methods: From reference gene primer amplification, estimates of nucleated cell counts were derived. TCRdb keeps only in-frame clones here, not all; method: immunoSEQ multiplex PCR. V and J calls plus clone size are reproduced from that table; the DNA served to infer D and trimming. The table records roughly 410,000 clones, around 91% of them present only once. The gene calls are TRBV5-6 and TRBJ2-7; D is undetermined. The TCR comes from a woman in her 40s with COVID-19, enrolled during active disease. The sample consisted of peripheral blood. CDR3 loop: CASSLIVPSTREQYF. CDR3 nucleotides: TGTGCCAGCAGCTTGATCGTCCCCTCAACTCGGGAGCAGTACTTC.